Below are 4 T cell receptor beta chains sequenced from a single sample in a study of T cell responses to AZD1222 COVID-19 vaccine. TCRdb keeps only in-frame clones here, not all; method: immunoSEQ multiplex PCR. The data hold around 150,000 clones, with around 90% observed a single time. Sequencing was performed on peripheral blood, taken 28 days after the second AZD1222 dose. The receptors come from an adult who received the AZD1222 COVID-19 vaccine.

The V call is TRBV19, the J call TRBJ1-5; D call uncertain. The V gene's germline CDR1 is LNHDA and CDR2 SQIVND (reference sequence). CDR3 size: 12 residues. The V and J ends lost 3 bases and 9 bases respectively, with 9 bases between them. CDR3 DNA: TGTGCCAGTAGTATCCCCAAGGGGCCCCAGCATTTT. Protein product: CASSIPKGPQHF.

This sequence joins TRBV5-1 and TRBJ2-1; 8 positions match TRBD2. With V trimmed by 1 base and J by 4 bases, 4 bases remained unmatched. This CDR3 has 15 amino acids. Germline values: CDR1 SGHRS, CDR2 YFSETQ. CDR3 in amino acids: CASSLKRGSYNEQFF. The CDR3 coding sequence is TGCGCCAGCAGCTTGAAGCGGGGGTCATACAATGAGCAGTTCTTC. The whole variable domain, filled in from reference TRBV5-1 and TRBJ2-1, reads KAGVTQTPRYLIKTRGQQVTLSCSPISGHRSVSWYQQTPGQGLQFLFEYFSETQRNKGNFPGRFSGRQFSNSRSEMNVSTLELGDSALYLCASSLKRGSYNEQFFGPGTRLTVL.

J is TRBJ2-3 and V is TRBV12-3 or TRBV12-4; D remains unclear. The CDR3 length is 13 residues. With 0 bases removed from V and 3 bases from J, the gap between germline ends came to 4 bases. The CDR3 DNA is TGTGCCAGCAGTTTAGCGAGGACAGATACGCAGTATTTT. It is translated as CASSLARTDTQYF.

The V call is TRBV6-5, the J call TRBJ2-7; no clear D. The V gene's germline CDR1 is MNHEY and CDR2 SVGAGI. V dropped 2 bases and J dropped 5 bases, with 4 bases sitting between them. The CDR3 runs to 11 residues. The CDR3 DNA reads TGTGCCAGCAGTTACGGAGACGAGCAGTACTTC. Encoded protein: CASSYGDEQYF.